The 28 T cell receptor beta chains reported below all come from one sample, sequenced in a study of T-cell memory formation after mild COVID-19. One entry per CDR3 protein results from TCRdb running MiXCR on the 5' RACE reads. The sample consists of 90,000 to 130,000 distinct CDR3 sequences, over 15% of them appearing once. The sequenced sample consisted of PBMCs or a T cell subset sorted from them (not recorded which). These receptors were collected from a young man who had mild COVID-19 (a few samples of this study predate the infection). Cell type and time point are not known.

Only a few counts were recorded for this clonotype. The rearrangement joins TRBV6-2 or TRBV6-3 to TRBJ2-2; D not certain. Per germline, CDR1 MNHEY and CDR2 SVGEGT. The V end lost 7 bases, the J end lost 6 bases, and 12 bases lay between the germline ends. The CDR3 spans 13 residues. The CDR3, as DNA: TGTGCCAGCATAGTTAGCTCGGCCGGGGAGCTGTTTTTT. Residues: CASIVSSAGELFF.

This clonotype was counted only a few times. This chain links TRBV12-3 or TRBV12-4 with TRBJ1-1; D is perhaps TRBD1 (6 bases). The CDR3 is 13 residues long. V was cut by 3 bases and J by 7 bases, with 12 bases left in between. CDR3 sequence (DNA): TGTGCCAGCAGTTTTTTACAGGGCGGTGAAGCTTTCTTT. Amino acids: CASSFLQGGEAFF.

V is TRBV20-1 and J is TRBJ2-5, with 7 bases that match TRBD1. The germline gives CDR1 DFQATT, CDR2 SNEGSKA (reference sequence). After removal of 6 bases from V and 0 bases from J, the junction contained 7 bases not matched to a gene. The length of the CDR3 is 14 residues. The CDR3 protein is CSARGQTYQETQYF. CDR3 nucleotide sequence: TGCAGTGCACGGGGACAGACGTACCAAGAGACCCAGTACTTC.

The V and J genes are TRBV3-1 and TRBJ1-1, with a tentative D call TRBD1 (5 bases). The V gene's germline CDR1 is LGHDT and CDR2 YNNKEL (reference sequence). Deletions cut 0 bases from V and 7 bases from J, with 12 bases between. This CDR3 has 14 residues. CDR3 in amino acids: CASSQDQQGREAFF. For the CDR3, the DNA is TGTGCCAGCAGCCAAGATCAGCAGGGACGTGAAGCTTTCTTT.

The V and J genes are TRBV5-6 and TRBJ2-7; no reliable D call. Trimming pared 2 bases from V and 1 base from J, leaving 16 bases between. The germline V gene encodes CDR1 SGHDT and CDR2 YYEEEE. CDR3 length equals 16 residues. The CDR3 sequence is CASSLRHWTSSYEQYF. CDR3 DNA sequence: TGTGCCAGCAGCTTACGACATTGGACCTCGTCCTACGAGCAGTACTTC.

This clonotype was seen more than once but under ten times. The gene calls are TRBV5-1 and TRBJ2-2; 7 bases align to TRBD1. The CDR3 totals 15 residues. V was pared by 4 bases and J by 3 bases, with 6 bases of the junction left unmatched. The germline CDR1 and CDR2 sequences are SGHRS and YFSETQ. The CDR3 loop reads CASSLRTGDTGELFF. The DNA of the CDR3 is TGCGCCAGCAGCCTCCGTACAGGGGACACCGGGGAGCTGTTTTTT.

The J gene is TRBJ2-1, the V gene TRBV12-3 or TRBV12-4, with TRBD1 identical over 11 bases. Trimming took 9 bases from V and 6 from J; bases not matched to a gene: 7. The CDR3 consists of 14 residues. For the CDR3, the DNA is TGTGCCAGTTCCGGGACAGGGGGGGCCAATGAGCAGTTCTTC. Its translation: CASSGTGGANEQFF.

This chain joins TRBV10-3 and TRBJ2-1; no definite D call. This CDR3 comprises 12 residues. Germline values: CDR1 ENHRY, CDR2 SYGVKD. Trimming shortened V by 5 bases and J by 7 bases, and 9 bases separated the two germline ends. Written as DNA, the CDR3 is TGTGCCATCAGTCTCACATCGAATGAGCAGTTCTTC. It yields the protein CAISLTSNEQFF.

This clonotype was seen a few times. The rearrangement uses TRBV4-2 and TRBJ2-2; D unresolved. With 4 bases removed from V and 4 bases from J, the gap between germline ends came to 16 bases. The CDR3 totals 16 residues. Looked up from germline, CDR1 is LGHNA and CDR2 is YNFKEQ. The CDR3 here is CASSPPELQSTGELFF. The CDR3 DNA reads as TGTGCCAGCAGCCCGCCTGAGTTACAGAGCACCGGGGAGCTGTTTTTT.

This clonotype has just a few counts. The V and J genes are TRBV30 and TRBJ1-1; a possible D gene is TRBD1 (5 bases). The CDR3 extends over 12 amino acids. Germline V gives CDR1 GTSNPN, CDR2 SVGIG (reference sequence). V gave up 4 bases and J gave up 3 bases, with 9 bases separating them. The CDR3 region has the DNA TGTGCCTGGACCAGGGTATACACTGAAGCTTTCTTT. Protein product: CAWTRVYTEAFF. Combining the CDR3 with reference TRBV30 and TRBJ1-1 gives the whole variable domain SQTIHQWPATLVQPVGSPLSLECTVEGTSNPNLYWYRQAAGRGLQLLFYSVGIGQISSEVPQNLSASRPQDRQFILSSKKLLLSDSGFYLCAWTRVYTEAFFGQGTRLTVV.

This clonotype was counted only a few times. The chain combines TRBV7-6 with TRBJ2-5, with 7 bases that match TRBD2. The J segment lost 5 bases and the V segment lost 7 bases, leaving 13 bases of the junction unmatched. CDR3 length equals 15 residues. The germline gives CDR1 SGHVS, CDR2 FNYEAQ. The CDR3 spells CASTLAASRGETQYF. CDR3 nucleotides: TGTGCCAGCACCCTAGCGGCTAGCCGGGGGGAGACCCAGTACTTC. Supplemented by reference TRBV7-6 and TRBJ2-5, the full variable domain reads GAGVSQSPRYKVTKRGQDVALRCDPISGHVSLYWYRQALGQGPEFLTYFNYEAQQDKSGLPNDRFSAERPEGSISTLTIQRTEQRDSAMYRCASTLAASRGETQYFGPGTRLLVL.

At least ten counts were recorded for this clonotype. This chain connects TRBV7-2 to TRBJ1-1; D is perhaps TRBD1 (6 bases). Germline CDR1 is SGHTA and CDR2 is FQGNSA. There are 14 residues in the CDR3. The germline V and J ends were trimmed by 8 bases and 3 bases, with 16 bases remaining between them. In DNA, the CDR3 is TGTGCCAGCCGCATAATTACAGGGTACACTGAAGCTTTCTTT. This codes for CASRIITGYTEAFF.

This chain connects TRBV28 to TRBJ2-1; TRBD1 might be the D (6 bases). Trimming shortened V by 6 bases and J by 5 bases, and 17 bases separated the two germline ends. CDR1 is MDHEN, CDR2 SYDVKM, per germline. This CDR3 is 15 amino acids long. DNA of the CDR3: TGTGCCAGCAGGTCGGGCTCGGACAGAAACAATGAGCAGTTCTTC. Encoded protein: CASRSGSDRNNEQFF. Complete variable domain (other parts from reference TRBV28 and TRBJ2-1): DVKVTQSSRYLVKRTGEKVFLECVQDMDHENMFWYRQDPGLGLRLIYFSYDVKMKEKGDIPEGYSVSREKKERFSLILESASTNQTSMYLCASRSGSDRNNEQFFGPGTRLTVL.

This clonotype showed up just a few times. The V call is TRBV6-6, the J call TRBJ2-2; D could derive from TRBD1 or TRBD2 (5 bases each). Germline V gene sequence: CDR1 MNHNY, CDR2 SVGAGI (reference sequence). The ends were cut back, 0 bases at V and 5 bases at J, with 16 bases in the middle. The CDR3 runs 17 residues. CDR3 sequence (DNA): TGTGCCAGCAGTTACTCAAATAGGGGAGTCGGAACCGGGGAGCTGTTTTTT. Protein: CASSYSNRGVGTGELFF.

This clonotype occurred a few times. The chain couples TRBV19 to TRBJ2-7; 8 bases agree with TRBD1. CDR1 and CDR2 (germline): LNHDA, SQIVND (reference sequence). V shed 5 bases and J 5 bases; nucleotides not matched to a gene: 14. The CDR3 is 16 residues long. CDR3 DNA sequence: TGTGCCAGTAGTCTATTTCAAGGACAGGGTCCGCACGAGCAGTACTTC. It is translated as CASSLFQGQGPHEQYF.

This chain links TRBV5-1 with TRBJ1-3, with TRBD1 as a possible D gene (5 bases). This CDR3 is built from 13 residues. Trimming removed 4 bases at V and 7 bases at J, with 12 bases between. CDR1 SGHRS and CDR2 YFSETQ come from the germline V gene. The CDR3 DNA reads as TGCGCCAGCAGCAGGGGACCGACCAACACCATATATTTT. The encoded protein is CASSRGPTNTIYF.

V is TRBV12-3 or TRBV12-4 and J is TRBJ2-7; the D gene is possibly TRBD1 (5 bases). V lost 7 bases to trimming and J lost 0 bases, with 10 bases between them. CDR3 length equals 13 residues. The CDR3 nucleotides read TGTGCCAGCAAACAGGTTAACTCCTACGAGCAGTACTTC. Protein product: CASKQVNSYEQYF.

The chain joins TRBV12-3 or TRBV12-4 to TRBJ1-5, with D hard to call. Trimming took 9 bases from V and 1 from J, leaving 13 bases between them. The CDR3 totals 14 residues. The DNA for the CDR3 is TGTGCCAGTGCCCCGGACGGCAGCAATCAGCCCCAGCATTTT. It codes for CASAPDGSNQPQHF.

This clonotype has only a few counts. The rearrangement links TRBV30 to TRBJ2-6; D gene uncertain. Germline CDR1 is GTSNPN and CDR2 is SVGIG (reference sequence). V was clipped by 1 base and J by 0 bases, with 7 bases between them. The CDR3 runs 15 residues. DNA of the CDR3: TGTGCCTGGAGTGCAGTCTACTCTGGGGCCAACGTCCTGACTTTC. As protein: CAWSAVYSGANVLTF. Complete variable domain (other parts from reference TRBV30 and TRBJ2-6): SQTIHQWPATLVQPVGSPLSLECTVEGTSNPNLYWYRQAAGRGLQLLFYSVGIGQISSEVPQNLSASRPQDRQFILSSKKLLLSDSGFYLCAWSAVYSGANVLTFGAGSRLTVL.

There are a few counts of this clonotype. V and J are TRBV12-3 or TRBV12-4 and TRBJ2-3; TRBD2 matches at 10 bases. This CDR3 has 18 residues. With V trimmed by 7 bases and J by 2 bases, 15 bases remained unmatched. The CDR3 spells CASTRRAGGAFSTDTQYF. CDR3 nucleotides: TGTGCCAGCACTCGAAGAGCGGGGGGGGCCTTTTCCACAGATACGCAGTATTTT.

This clonotype showed up just a few times. This chain links TRBV4-2 with TRBJ2-5; D is possibly TRBD1 (6 bases). The CDR3 contains 16 residues. Germline CDR1 LGHNA, CDR2 YNFKEQ. Trimming removed 2 bases at V and 5 bases at J, with 18 bases between. CDR3 sequence reads: CASSQTTSLRGETQYF. The DNA for the CDR3 is TGTGCCAGCAGCCAAACCACCTCCCTCAGGGGCGAGACCCAGTACTTC.

This clonotype has more than one count but fewer than ten. The rearrangement joins TRBV7-8 to TRBJ1-5; D may be TRBD1 (5 bases). This CDR3 has 15 amino acids. Trimming cost V 3 bases and J 5 bases, with 14 bases left between them. The germline gives CDR1 SGHVS, CDR2 FQNEAQ. In DNA, the CDR3 is TGTGCCAGCAGCTTCGGGGGGGGTTGGCATCAGCCCCAGCATTTT. Translated, it gives CASSFGGGWHQPQHF.

This chain uses TRBV7-3 with TRBJ2-1; 7 nucleotides line up with TRBD2. This CDR3 spans 16 amino acids. V shed 0 bases and J 3 bases; nucleotides not matched to a gene: 5. Germline CDR1 is SGHTA and CDR2 is FQGTGA. The CDR3 sequence: CASSLTAAGFYNEQFF. CDR3 bases: TGTGCCAGCAGCTTAACCGCAGCGGGATTCTACAATGAGCAGTTCTTC.

V gene TRBV7-2 combines with J gene TRBJ2-3; D is ambiguous. The CDR3 runs 14 residues. CDR1 and CDR2 from the germline V gene are SGHTA and FQGNSA. Between the trimmed V and J ends, which lost 4 bases and 2 bases, there was a span of 10 bases. The CDR3 coding sequence is TGTGCCAGCAGCTCAGTCGGGTACACAGATACGCAGTATTTT. Protein: CASSSVGYTDTQYF.

This chain uses TRBV7-9 with TRBJ1-2, with 10 positions matching TRBD1. J lost 0 bases, V lost 4 bases, and 8 bases had no gene match. The CDR3 has 17 amino acids. The germline CDR1 and CDR2 sequences are SEHNR and FQNEAQ (reference sequence). CDR3 in amino acids: CASSYGQGVTTNYGYTF. The CDR3 nucleotides read TGTGCCAGCAGCTATGGACAGGGGGTAACTACTAACTATGGCTACACCTTC. Looking up the rest from reference TRBV7-9 and TRBJ1-2 gives the full variable domain: DTGVSQNPRHKITKRGQNVTFRCDPISEHNRLYWYRQTLGQGPEFLTYFQNEAQLEKSRLLSDRFSAERPKGSFSTLEIQRTEQGDSAMYLCASSYGQGVTTNYGYTFGSGTRLTVV.

The chain is built from TRBV7-9 and TRBJ1-1; no firm D call. Trimming stripped 1 base from V and 0 bases from J, with 12 bases between. Germline CDR1 reads SEHNR; CDR2 reads FQNEAQ (reference sequence). The CDR3 is made up of 16 amino acids. DNA for the CDR3: TGTGCCAGCAGCTTAGATCTGGGCCGATTGAACACTGAAGCTTTCTTT. Encoded protein: CASSLDLGRLNTEAFF.

This clonotype has a count of ten or more. The CDR3 is CASRNRGGQPQHF. CDR3 sequence (DNA): TGTGCCAGCAGGAACAGGGGAGGTCAGCCCCAGCATTTT. This rearrangement joins TRBV6-6 to TRBJ1-5, with 7 bases aligning to TRBD1. Trimming cost V 6 bases and J 6 bases; bases outside gene matches: 5. This CDR3 region has 13 residues. Per germline, CDR1 MNHNY and CDR2 SVGAGI (reference sequence).

This chain uses TRBV4-2 with TRBJ1-2; no definite D call. Germline V gives CDR1 LGHNA, CDR2 YNFKEQ. CDR3 length: 15 residues. Trimming removed 1 base at V and 7 bases at J, with 16 bases between. The CDR3 bases are TGTGCCAGCAGCCAAGCAGTCAGTCAGTTCGGTGGCTACACCTTC. Amino acid sequence: CASSQAVSQFGGYTF.